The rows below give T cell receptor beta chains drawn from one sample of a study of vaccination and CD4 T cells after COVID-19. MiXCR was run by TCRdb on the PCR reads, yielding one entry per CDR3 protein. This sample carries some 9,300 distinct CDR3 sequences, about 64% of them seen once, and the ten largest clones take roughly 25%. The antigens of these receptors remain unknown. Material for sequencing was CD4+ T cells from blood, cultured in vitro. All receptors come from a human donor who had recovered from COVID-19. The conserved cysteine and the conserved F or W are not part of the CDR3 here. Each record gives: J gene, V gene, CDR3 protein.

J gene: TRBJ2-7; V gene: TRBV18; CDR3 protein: ASSPRGPGSYEQY
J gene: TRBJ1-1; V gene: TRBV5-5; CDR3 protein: ASSLEWGGGTEAF
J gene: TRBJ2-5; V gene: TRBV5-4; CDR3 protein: ASSAPTSSQETQY
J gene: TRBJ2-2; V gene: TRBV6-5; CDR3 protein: ASSYSAEYTGELF
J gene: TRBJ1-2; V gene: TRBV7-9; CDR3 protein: ASSIAGLHPNYGYT
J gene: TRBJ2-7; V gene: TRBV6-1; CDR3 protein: ASSEPGSSSYEQY
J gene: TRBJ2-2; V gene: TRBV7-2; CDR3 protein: ASSLAGLASNTGELF
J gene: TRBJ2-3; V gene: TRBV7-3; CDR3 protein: ASSSATGTTQY
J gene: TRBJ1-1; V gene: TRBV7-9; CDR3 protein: ASSFTGGVTEAF
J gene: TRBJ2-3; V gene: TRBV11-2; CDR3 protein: ASSPLRGRGADTQY
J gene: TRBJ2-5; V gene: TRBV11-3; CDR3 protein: ASSPGTGTRETQY
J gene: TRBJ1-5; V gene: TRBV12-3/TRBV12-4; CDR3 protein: ASSAGTGNNQPQH
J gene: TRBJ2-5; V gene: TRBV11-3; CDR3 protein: ASSLGEETQY